This entry lists 20 T cell receptor beta chains sequenced from one sample in a study of T cells in Graves' hyperthyroidism and ophthalmopathy. RNA transcripts were the template for amplifying TCR beta CDR3 regions. The HTBI primer set drove a first-round RT-PCR of the TCR CDR3. TCRdb fed the multiplex PCR reads into MiXCR, producing one record per CDR3 protein. This sample has 270,000 or so distinct CDR3 sequences, with about 25% found just once. The sequenced sample consisted of blood. These receptors were obtained from a middle-aged man with Graves' hyperthyroidism that later progressed to Graves' ophthalmopathy.

Many counts were recorded for this clonotype. V is TRBV12-3 or TRBV12-4 and J is TRBJ2-5; 8 nucleotides match TRBD2. The CDR3 consists of 16 residues. Trimming cost V 7 bases and J 5 bases; bases outside gene matches: 15. The CDR3 coding sequence is TGTGCCAGCAAGCCGGGAGTTAGCGGGAACCGGGAGACCCAGTACTTC. Its protein product is CASKPGVSGNRETQYF.

The V and J genes are TRBV7-3 and TRBJ2-5; weak D call: TRBD2 (7 bases). This CDR3 is 14 amino acids long. Germline V gene lookup returns CDR1 SGHTA and CDR2 FQGTGA. V dropped 0 bases and J dropped 5 bases, with 10 bases sitting between them. Here the CDR3 DNA reads TGTGCCAGCAGCTTAACGGGGGGGCACGAGACCCAGTACTTC. It translates to CASSLTGGHETQYF.

This chain connects TRBV6-1 to TRBJ2-2; 8 nucleotides line up with TRBD2. V lost 5 bases and J lost 4; bases outside the gene matches: 6. Germline CDR1 is MNHNS and CDR2 is SASEGT. The CDR3 runs 15 residues. CDR3 sequence (DNA): TGTGCCAGCAGTCGCCCGGGAGGGTTCACCGGGGAGCTGTTTTTT. This encodes CASSRPGGFTGELFF.

This clonotype was seen repeatedly, ten times or more. The genes are TRBV24-1 and TRBJ1-1; D is uncertain. Germline assignment: CDR1 KGHDR and CDR2 SFDVKD. The V end lost 5 bases, the J end lost 1 base, and 10 bases lay between the germline ends. The CDR3 totals 14 residues. CDR3: CATSVGSSNTEAFF. DNA of the CDR3: TGTGCCACCAGTGTGGGATCTTCGAACACTGAAGCTTTCTTT.

This clonotype was observed at least ten times. The V and J genes are TRBV19 and TRBJ1-5; D is possibly TRBD1 (6 bases). V dropped 11 bases and J dropped 7 bases, with 15 bases sitting between them. This CDR3 is built from 12 residues. CDR1 and CDR2 (germline): LNHDA, SQIVND (reference sequence). DNA of the CDR3: TGTGCCGTAGGGGGTTTTGGACAGCCCCAGCATTTT. The encoded protein is CAVGGFGQPQHF.

This clonotype has just one count. One end of the junction varies from germline; a read error may be responsible. This chain joins TRBV6-2 or TRBV6-3 and TRBJ2-5, with TRBD2 identical over 11 bases. This CDR3 region has 19 residues. The germline V gene has CDR1 MNHEY and CDR2 SVGEGT. This CDR3 is CAGSYSGVAGGPSTETQYF. The CDR3 DNA reads as TGTGCCGGCAGTTACTCTGGGGTAGCGGGAGGGCCCTCTACCGAGACCCAGTACTTC.

This clonotype was picked up many times. The chain recombines TRBV6-5 with TRBJ2-7; TRBD2 matches at 13 bases. The CDR3 is made up of 16 amino acids. Per the germline V gene, CDR1 is MNHEY and CDR2 is SVGAGI. V dropped 6 bases and J dropped 6; count of bases not matched to a gene: 11. The CDR3 DNA is TGTGCCAGCAGCCCCACTAGCGGGAGGGGCATTATCGAGCAGTACTTC. This encodes CASSPTSGRGIIEQYF.

The chain combines TRBV6-1 with TRBJ2-7; TRBD2 matches 9 bases. J was trimmed by 2 bases and V by 6 bases; bases with no gene match: 8. The CDR3 is made up of 15 amino acids. Germline-derived CDR1 and CDR2 are MNHNS and SASEGT. The CDR3 is CASRLELAGTYEQYF. In DNA, the CDR3 is TGTGCCAGCAGACTAGAGCTAGCGGGGACCTACGAGCAGTACTTC.

This rearrangement joins TRBV12-3 or TRBV12-4 to TRBJ2-7; a possible D gene is TRBD1 (6 bases). V was shortened by 3 bases and J by 7 bases, with 16 bases between the two germline ends. This CDR3 is 14 amino acids long. In DNA, the CDR3 is TGTGCCAGCAGTTTCAGGGGTCGGATTGAAGAGCAGTACTTC. This sequence encodes CASSFRGRIEEQYF.

The V gene is TRBV27, the J gene TRBJ2-7; maybe TRBD1 (6 bases). Germline V gene sequence: CDR1 MNHEY, CDR2 SMNVEV (reference sequence). Trimming took 4 bases from V and 6 from J, leaving 13 bases between them. The CDR3 totals 13 residues. Here the CDR3 DNA reads TGTGCCAGCAGTTCCTCAGGGGAGCGCGAGCAGTACTTC. Protein sequence: CASSSSGEREQYF.

This clonotype was seen at least ten times. V is TRBV6-1 and J is TRBJ1-2, with TRBD1 matching 8 bases. This CDR3 spans 13 amino acids. In germline, CDR1 is MNHNS, CDR2 SASEGT. Germline trimming cut 4 bases from V and 9 bases from J; bases unmatched to any gene: 7. CDR3 in amino acids: CASSARQGLSYTF. The DNA for the CDR3 is TGTGCCAGCAGTGCCCGACAGGGGCTCAGCTACACCTTC.

This clonotype came up many times. The J gene is TRBJ2-2, the V gene TRBV7-2; 11 positions match TRBD2. The germline V gene encodes CDR1 SGHTA and CDR2 FQGNSA. The CDR3 is 15 residues long. V trimming: 5 bases; J trimming: 4 bases; junction bases outside the gene matches: 3. The CDR3, as DNA: TGTGCCAGCAGCGTCCTAGCGGGAGGCACCGGGGAGCTGTTTTTT. Translation: CASSVLAGGTGELFF.

V gene TRBV9 combines with J gene TRBJ1-1; D is perhaps TRBD1 (5 bases). Between the trimmed V and J ends, which lost 0 bases and 0 bases, there was a span of 18 bases. Germline CDR1 SGDLS, CDR2 YYNGEE. The length of the CDR3 is 18 residues. The CDR3 loop is CASSVGAGKLGMNTEAFF. Written as DNA, the CDR3 is TGTGCCAGCAGCGTAGGGGCAGGGAAGTTGGGGATGAACACTGAAGCTTTCTTT.

This clonotype appeared many times. V gene TRBV7-2 combines with J gene TRBJ2-7, with 9 bases that match TRBD2. The CDR3 consists of 15 residues. CDR1 and CDR2 from the germline V gene are SGHTA and FQGNSA. V shed 4 bases and J 4 bases; nucleotides not matched to a gene: 8. The CDR3 bases are TGTGCCAGCAGCTCGCGGGGGGGGTTTTGGTACGAGCAGTACTTC. Translating it yields CASSSRGGFWYEQYF.

The chain uses TRBV7-2 and TRBJ1-1, with a possible D match to TRBD1 (6 bases). Per the germline V gene, CDR1 is SGHTA and CDR2 is FQGNSA. Trimming stripped 5 bases from V and 10 bases from J, with 17 bases between. This CDR3 is built from 13 residues. CDR3 region: CASSAILRGGAFF. Here the CDR3 DNA reads TGTGCCAGCAGCGCTATCTTGCGAGGGGGAGCTTTCTTT.

This clonotype appeared a single time. The chain couples TRBV28 to TRBJ2-7; 8 nucleotides agree with TRBD2. The CDR3 has 14 residues. Germline V gene sequence: CDR1 MDHEN, CDR2 SYDVKM. With 3 bases clipped from V and 2 bases from J, the junction kept 3 bases outside the gene matches. The CDR3 nucleotides read TGTGCCAGCAGTTTCGGGGGGGAAGCCTACGAGCAGTACTTC. Translating it yields CASSFGGEAYEQYF.

The chain recombines TRBV6-2 or TRBV6-3 with TRBJ1-5; D gene ambiguous. V lost 7 bases and J 4 bases, leaving 14 bases between the germline ends. Germline assignment: CDR1 MNHEY and CDR2 SVGEGT. This CDR3 is built from 14 residues. The CDR3 DNA reads as TGTGCCAGCAAAATAGACACCGATAATCAGCCCCAGCATTTT. Translated: CASKIDTDNQPQHF.

This clonotype showed up many times. V is TRBV19 and J is TRBJ2-7; the match to TRBD2 covers 10 bases. Per germline, CDR1 LNHDA and CDR2 SQIVND (reference sequence). The J segment lost 3 bases and the V segment lost 4 bases, leaving 6 bases of the junction unmatched. The CDR3 contains 15 residues. CDR3 DNA sequence: TGTGCCAGTAGTACGGCTAGCGGGAGAGGCTACGAGCAGTACTTC. This translates into CASSTASGRGYEQYF.

The rearrangement joins TRBV6-2 or TRBV6-3 to TRBJ1-5; D is unresolved. The length of the CDR3 is 13 residues. Between the trimmed V and J ends, which lost 5 bases and 2 bases, there was a span of 7 bases. The germline V gene has CDR1 MNHEY and CDR2 SVGEGT. CDR3 DNA sequence: TGTGCCAGCAGTCCCTCGGGCAATCAGCCCCAGCATTTT. This translates into CASSPSGNQPQHF.

The table lists this clonotype with many counts. The chain joins TRBV20-1 to TRBJ2-7, with TRBD2 identical over 7 bases. Germline V lookup: CDR1 DFQATT, CDR2 SNEGSKA (reference sequence). Losses at the gene ends were 5 bases for V and 3 bases for J; bases not matched to a gene: 10. There are 14 residues in the CDR3. Here the CDR3 reads CSAATRIAGYEQYF. In nucleotides, the CDR3 is TGCAGTGCTGCCACTAGGATAGCGGGCTACGAGCAGTACTTC.